This T cell receptor (beta chain) was sequenced during a study of blood T cell repertoires in COVID-19. Study at large: The United States, Italy and Spain supplied acute and convalescent COVID-19 samples. The cDNA or gDNA used as material had been derived from T cells, B-cell-depleted T cells, or PBMCs.

The CDR3 totals 16 residues. Germline V CDR1 and CDR2: PRHDT, FYEKMQ (reference sequence). Trimming at V came to 1 base and at J to 4 bases, leaving 7 bases not matched to a gene. As handled by the study authors: Estimation of nucleated cell counts relied on the amplification of reference gene primers. Sequencing was performed with immunoSEQ multiplex PCR; in TCRdb, only in-frame clones are kept and a portion is missing. The V and J calls and clone size were taken over from that table, and D and trimming were inferred from the DNA. The table lists 220,000 or so clones, roughly 84% of them singletons. This clone appeared once.

This clonotype was sampled from a woman of 80 years or more with acute or convalescent COVID-19. The rearrangement uses TRBV13 and TRBJ2-7, with 10 bases aligning to TRBD2. Sequencing was carried out using peripheral blood. CDR3 sequence: CASSLVSGGFHYEQYF. CDR3 bases: TGTGCCAGCAGCTTAGTTAGCGGGGGGTTCCATTACGAGCAGTACTTC.